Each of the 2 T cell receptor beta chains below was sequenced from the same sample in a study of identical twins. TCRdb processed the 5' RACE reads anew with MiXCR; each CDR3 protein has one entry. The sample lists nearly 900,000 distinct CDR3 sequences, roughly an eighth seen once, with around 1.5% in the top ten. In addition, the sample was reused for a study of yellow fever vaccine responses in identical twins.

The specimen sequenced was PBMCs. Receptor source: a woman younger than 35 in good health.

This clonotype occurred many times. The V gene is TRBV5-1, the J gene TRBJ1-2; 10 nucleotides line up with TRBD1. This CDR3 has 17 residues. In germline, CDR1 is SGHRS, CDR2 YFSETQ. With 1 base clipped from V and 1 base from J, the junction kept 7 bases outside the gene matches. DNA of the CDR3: TGCGCCAGCAGCTTGCTCGGGACAGGGGATATTAACTATGGCTACACCTTC. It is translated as CASSLLGTGDINYGYTF.

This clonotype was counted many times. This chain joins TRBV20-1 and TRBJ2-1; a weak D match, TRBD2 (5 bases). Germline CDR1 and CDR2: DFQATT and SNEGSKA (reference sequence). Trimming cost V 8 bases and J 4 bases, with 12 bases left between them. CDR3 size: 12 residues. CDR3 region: CSTIARYNEQFF. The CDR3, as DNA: TGCAGTACAATAGCGCGATACAATGAGCAGTTCTTC.